This T cell receptor beta chain was identified during a study of a mutant IDH1 vaccine in newly diagnosed glioma. Whole-study context: The study gave patients eight vaccinations in weeks 1, 3, 5, 7, 11, 15, 19, 23. Once 4-6 weeks had passed after radiotherapy alone, vaccination started, or it started with temozolomide cycles. Former treatment meant radiotherapy, temozolomide, or both; the majority had gotten both.

The CDR3 is made up of 15 amino acids. Germline V gives CDR1 PRHDT, CDR2 FYEKMQ (reference sequence). The V gene end was trimmed by 3 bases and the J gene end by 4 bases; junction bases not matched to a gene: 3. The data were produced by immunoSEQ multiplex PCR, yet TCRdb's version contains in-frame clones alone and is incomplete. The profile covers about 44,000 clones, with approximately 90% appearing a single time and 3.9% taken by the ten largest. The time point is: week 23, last vaccination. Every single dose of the vaccine, 300 ug of mutant IDH1 20-mer peptide, came with topical imiquimod. About this clone itself: Antigen unknown.

Study outcomes and limitations: Changes to the top peripheral T cell clonotypes appeared unrelated to pseudoprogression.

This rearrangement joins TRBV13 to TRBJ2-6, with 7 bases aligning to TRBD2. This TCR was recovered from a man aged 45-60 years with glioma. This specimen was PBMCs, taken from a glioma patient whose treatment included an IDH1 peptide vaccine. This CDR3 reads CASSLGGVGANVLTF. For the CDR3, the DNA is TGTGCCAGCAGCTTGGGGGGGGTCGGGGCCAACGTCCTGACTTTC.